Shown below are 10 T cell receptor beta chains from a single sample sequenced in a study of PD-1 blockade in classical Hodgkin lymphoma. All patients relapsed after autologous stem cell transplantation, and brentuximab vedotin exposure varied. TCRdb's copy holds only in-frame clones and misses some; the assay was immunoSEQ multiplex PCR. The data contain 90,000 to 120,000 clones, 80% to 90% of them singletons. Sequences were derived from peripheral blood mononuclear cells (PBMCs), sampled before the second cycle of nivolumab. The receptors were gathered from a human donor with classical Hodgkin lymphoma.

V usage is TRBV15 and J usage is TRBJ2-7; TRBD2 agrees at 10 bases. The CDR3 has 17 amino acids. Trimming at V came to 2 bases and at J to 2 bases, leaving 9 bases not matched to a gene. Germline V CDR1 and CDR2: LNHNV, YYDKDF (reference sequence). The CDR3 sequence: CATSRRTYSGRPYEQYF. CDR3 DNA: TGTGCCACCAGCAGACGAACCTATAGCGGGAGGCCCTACGAGCAGTACTTC.

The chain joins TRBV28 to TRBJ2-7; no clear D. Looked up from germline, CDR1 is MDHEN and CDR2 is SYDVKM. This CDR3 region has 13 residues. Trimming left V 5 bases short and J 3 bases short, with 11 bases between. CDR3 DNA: TGTGCCAGCAGTCGACAAGCAAGCTACGAGCAGTACTTC. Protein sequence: CASSRQASYEQYF.

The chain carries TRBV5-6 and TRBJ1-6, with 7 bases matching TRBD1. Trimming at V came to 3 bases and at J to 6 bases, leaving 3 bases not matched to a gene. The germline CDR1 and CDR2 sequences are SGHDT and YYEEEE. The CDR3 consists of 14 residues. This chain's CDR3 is CASSYRDSNSPLHF. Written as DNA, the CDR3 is TGTGCCAGCAGCTACCGGGACAGTAATTCACCCCTCCACTTT.

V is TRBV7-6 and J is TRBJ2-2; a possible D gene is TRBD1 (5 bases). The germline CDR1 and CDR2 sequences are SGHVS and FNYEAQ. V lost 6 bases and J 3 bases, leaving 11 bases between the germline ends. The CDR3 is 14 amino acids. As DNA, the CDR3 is TGTGCCAGCAGAACACAGGAATACACCGGGGAGCTGTTTTTT. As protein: CASRTQEYTGELFF.

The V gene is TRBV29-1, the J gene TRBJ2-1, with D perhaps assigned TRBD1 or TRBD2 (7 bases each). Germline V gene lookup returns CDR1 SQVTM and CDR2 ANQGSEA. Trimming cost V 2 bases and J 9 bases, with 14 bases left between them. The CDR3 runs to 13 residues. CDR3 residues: CSVEPTGRGEQFF. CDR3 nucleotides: TGCAGCGTTGAACCGACAGGGAGGGGTGAGCAGTTCTTC.

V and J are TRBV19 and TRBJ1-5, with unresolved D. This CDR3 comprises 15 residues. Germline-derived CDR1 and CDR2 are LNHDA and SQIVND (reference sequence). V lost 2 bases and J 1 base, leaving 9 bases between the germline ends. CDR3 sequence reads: CASSISWNSNQPQHF. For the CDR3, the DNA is TGTGCCAGTAGTATATCCTGGAACAGCAATCAGCCCCAGCATTTT.

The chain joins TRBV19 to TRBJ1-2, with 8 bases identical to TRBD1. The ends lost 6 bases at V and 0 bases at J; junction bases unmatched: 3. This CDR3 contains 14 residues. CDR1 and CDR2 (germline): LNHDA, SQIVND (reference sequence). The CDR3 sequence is CASRPGGANYGYTF. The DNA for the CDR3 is TGTGCCAGTAGGCCAGGGGGCGCTAACTATGGCTACACCTTC.

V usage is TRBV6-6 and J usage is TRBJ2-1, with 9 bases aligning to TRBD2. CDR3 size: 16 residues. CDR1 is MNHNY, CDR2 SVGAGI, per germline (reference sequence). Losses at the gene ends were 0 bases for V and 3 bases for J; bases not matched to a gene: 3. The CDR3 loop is CASSYSASGIYNEQFF. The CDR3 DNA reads TGTGCCAGCAGTTACTCTGCTAGCGGGATCTACAATGAGCAGTTCTTC.

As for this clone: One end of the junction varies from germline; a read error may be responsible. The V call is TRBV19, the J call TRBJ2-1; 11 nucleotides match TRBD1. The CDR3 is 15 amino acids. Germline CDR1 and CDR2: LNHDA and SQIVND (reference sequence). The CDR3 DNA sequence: TGTGCCAGTAGGATAGGGACAGGGGGTGTCAATGAGCAGTTCTTC. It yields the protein CASRIGTGGVNEQFF.

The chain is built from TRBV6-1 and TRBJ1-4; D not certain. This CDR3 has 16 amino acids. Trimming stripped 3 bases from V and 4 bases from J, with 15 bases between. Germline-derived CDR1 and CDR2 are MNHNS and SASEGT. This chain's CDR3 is CASSDPAGAFNEKLFF. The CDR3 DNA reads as TGTGCCAGCAGTGACCCGGCAGGAGCCTTTAATGAAAAACTGTTTTTT.